This is a list of T cell receptor beta chains from one sample in a study of chemoradiotherapy in HPV16-positive cancers. Clones were sequenced by immunoSEQ multiplex PCR, and TCRdb holds only the in-frame ones, with some missing. The repertoire has approximately 3,500 clones, more than 70% of them found once; the top ten carry less than 6%. This specimen was tumor tissue, taken from a patient who underwent chemoradiotherapy. These receptors came from a human donor with HPV-associated anogenital cancer. Both conserved end residues are part of each CDR3. A D gene is named only where the DNA matches it firmly. Clone size is stated in some rows and not others, as once, few, many or a class when expanded.

D	J	V	size	DNA	CDR3
-	TRBJ2-2	TRBV25-1	-	TGTGCCACCGCGTGGGTTGCCGGGGAGCTGTTTTTT	CATAWVAGELFF
-	TRBJ2-7	TRBV13	few	TGTGCCAGCAGCTTAGGCCTAGCCTCCTACGAGCAGTACTTC	CASSLGLASYEQYF
-	TRBJ1-1	TRBV19	-	TGTGCCAGTACCACAACGGGGGACTATTTAGGGGGTGAAGCTTTCTTT	CASTTTGDYLGGEAFF
-	TRBJ1-6	TRBV6-6	-	TGTGCCAGCAGTTACTCGAAGGGGGGGTCACCCCTCCACTTT	CASSYSKGGSPLHF
TRBD1	TRBJ1-6	TRBV5-4	once	TGTGCCAGCAGCTGGACAGGAATGGAAAATTCACCCCTCCACTTT	CASSWTGMENSPLHF
TRBD1	TRBJ1-6	TRBV6-5	-	TGTGCCAGCAGCCGGAGCGACAGGGCGAATTCACCCCTCCACTTT	CASSRSDRANSPLHF
-	TRBJ2-7	TRBV10-3	-	TGTGCCATCAGGGACTGGCCCCGGGAATCCTACGAGCAGTACTTC	CAIRDWPRESYEQYF
-	TRBJ2-7	TRBV6-1	-	TGTGCCAGCAGTGAAGTAGGAGGGGCGGGCGCCTACGAGCAGTACTTC	CASSEVGGAGAYEQYF
-	TRBJ2-3	TRBV27	-	TGTGCCAGCAGGCCCCCTAGCACAGATACGCAGTATTTT	CASRPPSTDTQYF
TRBD2	TRBJ2-3	TRBV11-2	-	TGTGCCAGCAGCCTTAGCGGGACGAGTGGGATGCACATCGATACGCAGTATTTT	CASSLSGTSGMHIDTQYF
-	TRBJ2-2	TRBV7-8	-	TGTGCCAGCAGCCAAAGGCTGGGTGTGAGCTCCGGGGAGCTGTTTTTT	CASSQRLGVSSGELFF
TRBD1	TRBJ2-7	TRBV5-8	-	TGTGCCAGCAGCAGGGAAACAGGGGTCGAGCAGTACTTC	CASSRETGVEQYF
-	TRBJ2-7	TRBV2	once	TGTGCCAGCAGTCCACGGACTGGGATACGCCAGTACTTC	CASSPRTGIRQYF
TRBD2	TRBJ2-1	TRBV19	-	TGTGCCAGTAGTATAGCGGGGACTAGCGGGAGCAATGAGCAGTTCTTC	CASSIAGTSGSNEQFF
-	TRBJ2-7	TRBV5-1	-	TGCGCCAGCAGCTTCCAGGGGTTTCCGTACGAGCAGTACTTC	CASSFQGFPYEQYF
-	TRBJ2-1	TRBV7-2	-	TGTGCCAGCAGCTTAGCGAGGGGGAGGGGTTCCTACAATGAGCAGTTCTTC	CASSLARGRGSYNEQFF
TRBD2	TRBJ2-7	TRBV7-6	-	TGTGCCAGCAGCATAGCGGGAGGTTACGAGCAGTACTTC	CASSIAGGYEQYF
-	TRBJ1-1	TRBV5-1	-	TGCGCCAGCAGCCTAGGACTGGGAAGCACTGAAGCTTTCTTT	CASSLGLGSTEAFF
-	TRBJ1-1	TRBV9	-	TGTGCCAGCAGCAAAGTAGGACGGGACACTGAAGCTTTCTTT	CASSKVGRDTEAFF
-	TRBJ2-1	TRBV21-1	-	TGTGCCAGCAGCAAAAGGAGGGACAGCGGGATCCAACCCTACAATGAGCAGTTCTTC	CASSKRRDSGIQPYNEQFF
-	TRBJ2-1	TRBV7-9	once	TGTGCCAGCAGCTTAGGCGGAGGGGGTTCCTACAATGAGCAGTTCTTC	CASSLGGGGSYNEQFF
-	TRBJ1-4	TRBV28	-	TGTGCCAGCAGAAGGTCATATGAAAAACTGTTTTTT	CASRRSYEKLFF
TRBD2	TRBJ2-5	TRBV5-4	-	TGTGCCAGCAGCTTGAGACTAGCGGAAGAGACCCAGTACTTC	CASSLRLAEETQYF
-	TRBJ2-1	TRBV5-1	-	TGCGCCAGTTCAAGATTGACGGTTACCGATGAGCAGTTCTTC	CASSRLTVTDEQFF
TRBD2	TRBJ2-7	TRBV11-2	-	TGTGCCAGCAGCCCCCGACTAGCGGGGCGCTACGAGCAGTACTTC	CASSPRLAGRYEQYF
TRBD1	TRBJ1-1	TRBV5-1	-	TGCGCCAGCAGCCGACAGGGTAAGAACACTGAAGCTTTCTTT	CASSRQGKNTEAFF
TRBD2	TRBJ2-7	TRBV19	-	TGTGCCAGTCGCCCCAGGACTAGCGGGACCTACGAGCAGTACTTC	CASRPRTSGTYEQYF
-	TRBJ2-3	TRBV6-5	-	TGTGCCAGCAGTTACTCCTTGCGTACCAGCACAGATACGCAGTATTTT	CASSYSLRTSTDTQYF
-	TRBJ1-4	TRBV6-1	-	TGTGCCAGCGAAAGGCAGGCCTCGAATGAAAAACTGTTTTTT	CASERQASNEKLFF
TRBD1	TRBJ2-6	TRBV7-9	-	TGTGCCAGCAGCCGAGGGGACAGGGGGGCCCTTGGGGCCAACGTCCTGACTTTC	CASSRGDRGALGANVLTF
TRBD2	TRBJ2-2	TRBV30	-	TGTGCCCGAGCGGGAGGCACCGGGGAGCTGTTTTTT	CARAGGTGELFF
TRBD1	TRBJ2-6	TRBV7-7	once	TGTGCCAGCAGGCCCGGGACAGGGCAGGCTGGGGCCAACGTCCTGACTTTC	CASRPGTGQAGANVLTF
TRBD1	TRBJ1-2	TRBV28	-	TGTGCCATCGAGTCCAGGGGGCGTGATGGCTACACCTTC	CAIESRGRDGYTF
-	TRBJ2-1	TRBV11-2	-	TGTGCCAGCAGACCAAAACCCATCTCCTACAATGAGCAGTTCTTC	CASRPKPISYNEQFF
TRBD2	TRBJ2-2	TRBV6-1	-	TGTGCCAGCAGTGAAGTTGCGGGAGGCCACACCGGGGAGCTGTTTTTT	CASSEVAGGHTGELFF
TRBD2	TRBJ2-3	TRBV7-3	-	TGTGCCAGCAGCCCCCACGGACTAGCGGGAGCGGGGAGCACAGATACGCAGTATTTT	CASSPHGLAGAGSTDTQYF
-	TRBJ2-7	TRBV11-3	-	TGTGCCAGCAGCCCCGAGTTGGCCGCGGGCGAGCAGTACTTC	CASSPELAAGEQYF
-	TRBJ2-4	TRBV30	-	TGTGCCTTGCCTGGTCCGGGAGCAAAAAACATTCAGTACTTC	CALPGPGAKNIQYF
TRBD2	TRBJ2-5	TRBV5-8	once	TGTGCCAGCAGGGTAGCGGGAGTAGAGACCCAGTACTTC	CASRVAGVETQYF
TRBD2	TRBJ2-3	TRBV10-1	-	TGCGCCAGCAGTGTAGCGGGAGCGGCGGATACGCAGTATTTT	CASSVAGAADTQYF
TRBD1	TRBJ1-5	TRBV6-5	-	TGTGCCAGCAGTGATCCGGGACAGGGTCTTCCCCAGCATTTT	CASSDPGQGLPQHF
TRBD1	TRBJ1-5	TRBV6-6	-	TGTGCCAGCAGTTACTCGACAGGGGAAGATCAGCCCCAGCATTTT	CASSYSTGEDQPQHF
-	TRBJ1-3	TRBV4-3	-	TGCGCCAGCAGCCAAGATGGTCCCGGGATATATGGAAACACCATATATTTT	CASSQDGPGIYGNTIYF
-	TRBJ2-3	TRBV4-1	once	TGCGCCAGCCGCTCCGAACGAGGGAGGTACGATACAGATACGCAGTATTTT	CASRSERGRYDTDTQYF
TRBD2	TRBJ2-3	TRBV27	-	TGTGCCAGCAGTTTTACTAGCGGGGATCCCACAGATACGCAGTATTTT	CASSFTSGDPTDTQYF
TRBD1	TRBJ2-7	TRBV6-1	-	TGTGCCAGCAGTGGGTTGGGACAGGGGTTCTACGAGCAGTACTTC	CASSGLGQGFYEQYF
-	TRBJ2-5	TRBV7-2	few	TGTGCCAGCAGCCCTCACCTCGAGACCCAGTACTTC	CASSPHLETQYF
-	TRBJ1-1	TRBV7-8	-	TGTGCCAGCAGCTTAGCGCTGGGGCGGGACACTGAAGCTTTCTTT	CASSLALGRDTEAFF
-	TRBJ2-7	TRBV6-6	-	TGTGCCAGCACCCTAGGGGGTCTTCGCTACGAGCAGTACTTC	CASTLGGLRYEQYF
TRBD2	TRBJ2-3	TRBV5-6	-	TGTGCCAGCAGCTTTAGCGGGGGGTGGGATACGCAGTATTTT	CASSFSGGWDTQYF
TRBD2	TRBJ2-1	TRBV11-2	-	TGTGCCAGCAGCTTTGGCCTAGCGGGAGTAGTGAATGAGCAGTTCTTC	CASSFGLAGVVNEQFF
-	TRBJ2-1	TRBV10-3	-	TGTGCCACCGATAAGAACGGACAGGGAGGGGGTGAGCAGTTCTTC	CATDKNGQGGGEQFF
-	TRBJ2-3	TRBV11-2	-	TGTGCCAGCAGCTCTCTGGGGAGGAGCACAGATACGCAGTATTTT	CASSSLGRSTDTQYF
-	TRBJ2-1	TRBV5-5	-	TGTGCCAGCAGCTTACGCCCCGGGGGCAATGAGCAGTTCTTC	CASSLRPGGNEQFF
-	TRBJ2-5	TRBV7-2	-	TGTGCCAGCAGCTCGATCGGGACGGGACAAGAGACCCAGTACTTC	CASSSIGTGQETQYF